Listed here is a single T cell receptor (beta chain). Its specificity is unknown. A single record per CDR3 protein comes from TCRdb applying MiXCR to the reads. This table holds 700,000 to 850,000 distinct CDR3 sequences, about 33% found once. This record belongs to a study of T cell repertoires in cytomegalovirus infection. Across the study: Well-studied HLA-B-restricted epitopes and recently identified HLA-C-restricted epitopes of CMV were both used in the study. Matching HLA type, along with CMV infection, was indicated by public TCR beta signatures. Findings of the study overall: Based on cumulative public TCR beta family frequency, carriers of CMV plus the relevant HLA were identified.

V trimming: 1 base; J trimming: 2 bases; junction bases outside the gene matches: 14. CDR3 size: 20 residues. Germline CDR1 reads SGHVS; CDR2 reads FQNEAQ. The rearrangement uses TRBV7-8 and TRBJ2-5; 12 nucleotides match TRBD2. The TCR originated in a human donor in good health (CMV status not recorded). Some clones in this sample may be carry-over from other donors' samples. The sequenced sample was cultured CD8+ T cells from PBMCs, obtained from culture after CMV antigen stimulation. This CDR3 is CASSLGGLAGFPASQETQYF. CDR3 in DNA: TGTGCCAGCAGCTTAGGAGGACTAGCGGGGTTCCCCGCCTCTCAAGAGACCCAGTACTTC.